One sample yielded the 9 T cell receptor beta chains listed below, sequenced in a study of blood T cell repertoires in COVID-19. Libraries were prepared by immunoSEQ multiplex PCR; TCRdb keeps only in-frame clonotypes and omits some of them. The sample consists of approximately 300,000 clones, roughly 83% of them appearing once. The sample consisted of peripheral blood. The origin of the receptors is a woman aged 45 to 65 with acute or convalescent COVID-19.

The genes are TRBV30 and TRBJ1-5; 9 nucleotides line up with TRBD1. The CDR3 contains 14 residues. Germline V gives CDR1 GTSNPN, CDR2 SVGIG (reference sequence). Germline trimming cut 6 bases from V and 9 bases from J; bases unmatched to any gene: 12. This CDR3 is CACSLGQGVPPQHF. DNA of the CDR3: TGTGCCTGCTCTTTGGGACAGGGTGTCCCGCCCCAGCATTTT. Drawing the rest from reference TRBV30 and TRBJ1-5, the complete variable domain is SQTIHQWPATLVQPVGSPLSLECTVEGTSNPNLYWYRQAAGRGLQLLFYSVGIGQISSEVPQNLSASRPQDRQFILSSKKLLLSDSGFYLCACSLGQGVPPQHFGDGTRLSIL.

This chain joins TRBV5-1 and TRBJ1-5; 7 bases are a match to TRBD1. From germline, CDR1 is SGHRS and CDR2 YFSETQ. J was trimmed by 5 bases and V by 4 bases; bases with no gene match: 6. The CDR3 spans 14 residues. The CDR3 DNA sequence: TGCGCCAGCAGCCCGGACAGGCTTGATCAGCCCCAGCATTTT. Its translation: CASSPDRLDQPQHF.

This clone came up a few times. CDR3: CASSLASGETDTQYF. The CDR3, as DNA: TGCGCCAGCAGCTTGGCTAGCGGTGAGACAGATACGCAGTATTTT. The chain joins TRBV5-1 to TRBJ2-3, with TRBD2 identical over 7 bases. V gave up 0 bases and J gave up 3 bases; unmatched junction bases: 4. The CDR3 is made up of 15 amino acids. CDR1 is SGHRS, CDR2 YFSETQ, per germline. Filled out from reference TRBV5-1 and TRBJ2-3, the complete variable domain reads KAGVTQTPRYLIKTRGQQVTLSCSPISGHRSVSWYQQTPGQGLQFLFEYFSETQRNKGNFPGRFSGRQFSNSRSEMNVSTLELGDSALYLCASSLASGETDTQYFGPGTRLTVL.

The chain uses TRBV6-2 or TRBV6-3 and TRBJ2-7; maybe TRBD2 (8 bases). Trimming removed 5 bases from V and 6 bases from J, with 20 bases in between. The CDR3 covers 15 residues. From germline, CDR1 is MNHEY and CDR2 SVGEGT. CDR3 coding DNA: TGTGCCAGCAGTCGTTCGGGAGGGGGCGCCTCCGAGCAGTACTTC. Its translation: CASSRSGGGASEQYF.

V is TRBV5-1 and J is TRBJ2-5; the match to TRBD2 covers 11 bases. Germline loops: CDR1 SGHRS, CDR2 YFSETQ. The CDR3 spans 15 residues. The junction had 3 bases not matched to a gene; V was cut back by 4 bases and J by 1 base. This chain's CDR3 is CASSPTSGSQETQYF. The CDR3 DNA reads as TGCGCCAGCAGCCCCACTAGCGGGAGCCAAGAGACCCAGTACTTC. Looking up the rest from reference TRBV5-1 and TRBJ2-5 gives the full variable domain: KAGVTQTPRYLIKTRGQQVTLSCSPISGHRSVSWYQQTPGQGLQFLFEYFSETQRNKGNFPGRFSGRQFSNSRSEMNVSTLELGDSALYLCASSPTSGSQETQYFGPGTRLLVL.

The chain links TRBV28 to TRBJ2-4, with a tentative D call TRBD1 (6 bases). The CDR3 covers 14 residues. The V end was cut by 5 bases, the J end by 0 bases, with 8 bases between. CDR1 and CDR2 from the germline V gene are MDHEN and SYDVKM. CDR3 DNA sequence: TGTGCCAGCAGTGGACAGCTAGCCAAAAACATTCAGTACTTC. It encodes CASSGQLAKNIQYF. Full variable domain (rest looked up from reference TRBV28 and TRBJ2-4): DVKVTQSSRYLVKRTGEKVFLECVQDMDHENMFWYRQDPGLGLRLIYFSYDVKMKEKGDIPEGYSVSREKKERFSLILESASTNQTSMYLCASSGQLAKNIQYFGAGTRLSVL.

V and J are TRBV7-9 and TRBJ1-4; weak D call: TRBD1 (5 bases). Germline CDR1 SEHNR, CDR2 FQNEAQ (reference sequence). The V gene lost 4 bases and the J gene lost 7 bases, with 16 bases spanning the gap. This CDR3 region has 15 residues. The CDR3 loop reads CASSSASDRGEKLFF. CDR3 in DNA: TGTGCCAGCAGCTCCGCGTCGGATAGGGGTGAAAAACTGTTTTTT.

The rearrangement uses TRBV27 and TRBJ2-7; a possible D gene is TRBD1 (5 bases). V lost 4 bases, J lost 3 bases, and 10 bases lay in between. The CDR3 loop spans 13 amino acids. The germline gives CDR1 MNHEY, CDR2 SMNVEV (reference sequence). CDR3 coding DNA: TGTGCCAGCAGTTCCATCAGGGACTACGAGCAGTACTTC. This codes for CASSSIRDYEQYF.

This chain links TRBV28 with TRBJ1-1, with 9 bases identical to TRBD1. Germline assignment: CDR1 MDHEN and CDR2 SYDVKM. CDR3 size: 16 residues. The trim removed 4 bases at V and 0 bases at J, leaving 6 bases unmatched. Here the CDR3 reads CASSSGQGPMNTEAFF. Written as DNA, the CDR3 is TGTGCCAGCAGTTCCGGACAGGGGCCTATGAACACTGAAGCTTTCTTT.